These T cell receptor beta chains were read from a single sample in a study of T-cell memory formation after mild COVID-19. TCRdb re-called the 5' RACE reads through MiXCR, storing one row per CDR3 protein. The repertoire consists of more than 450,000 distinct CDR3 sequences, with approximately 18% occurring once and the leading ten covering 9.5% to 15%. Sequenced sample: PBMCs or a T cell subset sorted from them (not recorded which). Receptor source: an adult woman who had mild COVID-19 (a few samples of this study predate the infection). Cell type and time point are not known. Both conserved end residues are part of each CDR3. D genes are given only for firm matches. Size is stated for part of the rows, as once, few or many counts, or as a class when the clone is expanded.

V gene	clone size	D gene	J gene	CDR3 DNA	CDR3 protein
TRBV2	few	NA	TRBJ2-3	TGTGCCAGCCAAGGACAGAACACAGATACGCAGTATTTT	CASQGQNTDTQYF
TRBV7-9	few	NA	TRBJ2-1	TGTGCCAGCAGCAACCTTAGGGGGAGCTACAATGAGCAGTTCTTC	CASSNLRGSYNEQFF
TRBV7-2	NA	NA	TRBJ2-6	TGTGCCAGCAGCTTACACAGGGCAACTGGGGCCAACGTCCTGACCTTC	CASSLHRATGANVLTF
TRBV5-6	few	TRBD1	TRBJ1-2	TGTGCCAGCAGCTGGCAGACAGGGTTCGCAAGCTACACCTTC	CASSWQTGFASYTF
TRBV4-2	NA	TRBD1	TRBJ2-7	TGTGCCAGCAGCTCACAGACAGGGGGGCGCGAGCAGTACTTC	CASSSQTGGREQYF
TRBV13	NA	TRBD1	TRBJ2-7	TGTGCCAGCAGCTTTCTCGGACAGGGGAGGTTCGGGCAGTACTTC	CASSFLGQGRFGQYF
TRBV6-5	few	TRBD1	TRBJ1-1	TGTGCCAGCAGTTACGCATCTACAGGGGACACTGAAGCTTTCTTT	CASSYASTGDTEAFF
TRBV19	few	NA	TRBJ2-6	TGTGCCAGTAATACCGGGGGACGGAGCTCTGGGGCCAACGTCCTGACTTTC	CASNTGGRSSGANVLTF
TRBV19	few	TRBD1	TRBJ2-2	TGTGCCAGTAGCGTGGGACAGGGGAACACCGGGGAGCTGTTTTTT	CASSVGQGNTGELFF
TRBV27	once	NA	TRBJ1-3	TGTGCCACAGCACCGCACTCTGGAAACACCATATATTTT	CATAPHSGNTIYF